A selection of T cell receptor beta chains follows, all from one sample in a study of T cell clones after liver transplantation. Repertoires were generated with immunoSEQ multiplex PCR, while TCRdb's copy carries only in-frame clones and drops some. The repertoire holds about 76,000 clones, 83% seen once, with 2.8% in the top ten. Specimen: CD4+ T cells from blood, collected at the 22-month timepoint. The receptors shown here come from a human patient who received a liver transplant. The graft donor may have contributed some T cells. The CDR3 runs from the conserved cysteine through the conserved F or W. The D gene is left open where the match is weak. Clone size is stated in some rows and not others, as once, few, many or a class when expanded.

d_gene | j_gene | abundance | v_gene | CDR3nt | CDR3aa
NA | TRBJ2-2 | NA | TRBV7-3 | TGTGCCAGCAGCCCCCGAATCGAGGCCGGGGAGCTGTTTTTT | CASSPRIEAGELFF
NA | TRBJ1-6 | NA | TRBV5-1 | TGCGCCAGCAGCTTGACAGGGTCTAGCGATTCACCCCTCCACTTT | CASSLTGSSDSPLHF
NA | TRBJ1-2 | NA | TRBV6-5 | TGTGCCAGCAGTCCTAGAGAGGGGGATGGCTACACCTTC | CASSPREGDGYTF
NA | TRBJ2-3 | NA | TRBV11-2 | TGTGCCAGCAGCTTAGAGGGGGGCCCATATTATACGCAGTATTTT | CASSLEGGPYYTQYF
NA | TRBJ2-3 | NA | TRBV11-2 | TGTGCCAGCAGCTTTGGGGGGACGAGAGATACGCAGTATTTT | CASSFGGTRDTQYF
TRBD1 | TRBJ1-2 | NA | TRBV4-3 | TGCGCCAGCAGCCACCCGACAGGGGGCAACTATGGCTACACCTTC | CASSHPTGGNYGYTF
NA | TRBJ1-2 | NA | TRBV18 | TGTGCCAGCTCATCCTACAGGGTTGTGGATGGCTACACCTTC | CASSSYRVVDGYTF
NA | TRBJ2-5 | NA | TRBV2 | TGTGCCAGCAGTGAGGGCTCCGCCCGGTGGGAAGAGACCCAGTACTTC | CASSEGSARWEETQYF
TRBD2 | TRBJ2-3 | NA | TRBV10-2 | TGCGCCAGCAGTGATGGCGCTAGCGGGACCCGCACAGATACGCAGTATTTT | CASSDGASGTRTDTQYF
NA | TRBJ2-3 | NA | TRBV2 | TGTGCCAGCAGTGAAGATGTAGGGGGCACAGATACGCAGTATTTT | CASSEDVGGTDTQYF
NA | TRBJ1-1 | NA | TRBV10-2 | TGCGCCAGCAGTCGGGGCATGGCTGAAGCTTTCTTT | CASSRGMAEAFF
TRBD1 | TRBJ1-1 | NA | TRBV7-8 | TGTGCCAGCAGACTTACTACAGGGGGCCGGAACACTGAAGCTTTCTTT | CASRLTTGGRNTEAFF
NA | TRBJ2-3 | NA | TRBV30 | TGTGCCGCCATAGTTAACGCGGATACGCAGTATTTT | CAAIVNADTQYF
TRBD1 | TRBJ1-1 | NA | TRBV10-3 | TGTGCCTCCCGAACAGGGGGAAGGAGCACTGAAGCTTTCTTT | CASRTGGRSTEAFF
TRBD2 | TRBJ2-1 | NA | TRBV2 | TGTGCCAGTGCCGGGACTAGCGGGATCCGTTCCTACAATGAGCAGTTCTTC | CASAGTSGIRSYNEQFF
NA | TRBJ2-2 | NA | TRBV7-3 | TGTGCCAGCAGCTTGGGGACCGGGGAGCTGTTTTTT | CASSLGTGELFF
TRBD1 | TRBJ1-2 | once | TRBV28 | TGTGCCAGCAGTTTTACGGAGGGGGCCTATGGCTACACCTTC | CASSFTEGAYGYTF
TRBD2 | TRBJ2-3 | NA | TRBV30 | TGTGCCTGGAGTATGAGCGGGAGTACGGATACGCAGTATTTT | CAWSMSGSTDTQYF
NA | TRBJ2-5 | once | TRBV5-5 | TGTGCCAGCAGCTTGGTTCCGCTCCAAGAGACCCAGTACTTC | CASSLVPLQETQYF
NA | TRBJ2-6 | NA | TRBV19 | TGTGCCAGTAGTATAGGGGCTGGGGCCAACGTCCTGACTTTC | CASSIGAGANVLTF
NA | TRBJ1-4 | NA | TRBV7-6 | TGTGCCAGCAGCGGGGCCAATGAAAAACTGTTTTTT | CASSGANEKLFF
NA | TRBJ1-1 | NA | TRBV11-2 | TGTGCCAGCAGCTTGAACTTGAACACTGAAGCTTTCTTT | CASSLNLNTEAFF
NA | TRBJ1-6 | NA | TRBV7-2 | TGTGCCAGCAGCTTAGCTATAAGTAATTCACCCCTCCACTTT | CASSLAISNSPLHF
NA | TRBJ2-7 | NA | TRBV7-2 | TGTGCCAGCAGCCTCCTGCGGTTAGGCGGCGAGCAGTACTTC | CASSLLRLGGEQYF
NA | TRBJ2-5 | NA | TRBV10-2 | TGCGCCAGCAGTCCGGGGGGCCTGGAGACCCAGTACTTC | CASSPGGLETQYF
NA | TRBJ2-5 | NA | TRBV11-2 | TGTGCCAGCAGCCTAAAAGAGACCCAGTACTTC | CASSLKETQYF
NA | TRBJ2-5 | NA | TRBV6-1 | TGTGCCAGCAGTGAGGAGGGGCTAGCGTACCAAGAGACCCAGTACTTC | CASSEEGLAYQETQYF
NA | TRBJ2-5 | NA | TRBV5-8 | TGTGCCAGCAGCTTGTCAGGATTAGAGACCCAGTACTTC | CASSLSGLETQYF
NA | TRBJ1-2 | few | TRBV28 | TGTGCCAGCAGATCTCCATTAGGCAGCACCTCTAACTATGGCTACACCTTC | CASRSPLGSTSNYGYTF
NA | TRBJ1-6 | NA | TRBV28 | TGTGCCAGTACTATGAGCTCCTATAATTCACCCCTCCACTTT | CASTMSSYNSPLHF
TRBD2 | TRBJ2-1 | NA | TRBV29-1 | TGCAGCGCAAGCGGGAGCTCCTACAATGAGCAGTTCTTC | CSASGSSYNEQFF
NA | TRBJ1-1 | once | TRBV7-3 | TGTGCCAGCAGGTCCTCGAACACTGAAGCTTTCTTT | CASRSSNTEAFF
NA | TRBJ1-2 | NA | TRBV19 | TGTGCCAGTGGGAGTATGGCAAGGAACTATGGCTACACCTTC | CASGSMARNYGYTF
NA | TRBJ2-7 | few | TRBV19 | TGTGCCAGTAGTTCAAGAGACTACCGCCTCTCCTACGAGCAGTACTTC | CASSSRDYRLSYEQYF
NA | TRBJ2-2 | NA | TRBV11-3 | TGTGCCAGCAGCCCGGCTAGCTCCGGGGAGCTGTTTTTT | CASSPASSGELFF
NA | TRBJ1-2 | NA | TRBV5-1 | TGCGCCAGCAGCAACACGGGGAGCTATGGCTACACCTTC | CASSNTGSYGYTF
NA | TRBJ1-4 | few | TRBV2 | TGTGCCAGTGGGAGGGGCAACAAGAATGAAAAACTGTTTTTT | CASGRGNKNEKLFF
NA | TRBJ1-2 | NA | TRBV6-1 | TGTGCCAGCAGTGAACATGGGCTTACGGAAGGCTACACCTTC | CASSEHGLTEGYTF
TRBD1 | TRBJ2-7 | once | TRBV9 | TGTGCCAGCAGCGTAGATGGGACAGGTACCTACGAGCAGTACTTC | CASSVDGTGTYEQYF
NA | TRBJ1-2 | NA | TRBV7-6 | TGTGCCAGCAGCTTAGCCGGGGTGGACTATGGCTACACCTTC | CASSLAGVDYGYTF
TRBD1 | TRBJ1-4 | NA | TRBV5-1 | TGCGCCAGCAGCGTGGCAGGGGGGCGGAATGAAAAACTGTTTTTT | CASSVAGGRNEKLFF
NA | TRBJ1-1 | NA | TRBV11-1 | TGTGCCAGCAGCTTCGAGATGAACACTGAAGCTTTCTTT | CASSFEMNTEAFF
NA | TRBJ1-1 | NA | TRBV6-6 | TGTGCCAGCAAAAAAGACGTAAACACTGAAGCTTTCTTT | CASKKDVNTEAFF
NA | TRBJ1-3 | NA | TRBV7-6 | TGTGCCAGCAGCTTGGGGGGGGTGGCCGGAAACACCATATATTTT | CASSLGGVAGNTIYF
NA | TRBJ2-7 | NA | TRBV4-2 | TGTGCCAGCAGCCAAGATGACGGCAGGACAGCTACCTACGAGCAGTACTTC | CASSQDDGRTATYEQYF
TRBD2 | TRBJ2-3 | NA | TRBV9 | TGTGCCAGCAGCCTAGCGGGGGGAAGCACAGATACGCAGTATTTT | CASSLAGGSTDTQYF
NA | TRBJ2-1 | NA | TRBV9 | TGTGCCAGCAGCGCCCATAGCTCCGCTAATGAGCAGTTCTTC | CASSAHSSANEQFF
TRBD1 | TRBJ1-3 | NA | TRBV12-5 | TGTGCTAGTGGTTTGGTACTACTGGGACAGAACTCTGGAAACACCATATATTTT | CASGLVLLGQNSGNTIYF
NA | TRBJ2-1 | NA | TRBV20-1 | TGCAGTGCTAGAATGGATCGTGAGCAGTTCTTC | CSARMDREQFF